The sequence of this T cell receptor beta chain was determined in a study of long-term antiretroviral therapy in people with HIV (dated by TCRdb to between 2021 and 2024). Looking at the study overall: The earliest samples were collected approximately a decade before the 2015 WHO recommendation for immediate ART, a period when ART was typically delayed until CD4 counts fell. No cross-contamination during QIAcube processing was shown when test extractions of a monoclonal T-cell line were performed alongside about 30 polyclonal samples. The cohort contributed 150 to 200 cryopreserved PBMC samples from about 29 adults with confirmed HIV infection, collected serially over a mean of approximately six years (range 1-12). Of the approximately 28 participants with HIV, roughly twelve were female. Whether ART initiation and durable HIV suppression were associated with changes in peripheral blood TRB repertoire composition and diversity was tested in a retrospective serial study.

Comment on this clone: Its antigen is not yet known. Base-call qualities are not available, and no considerably larger clone is one nucleotide away.

Inclusion was restricted to participants for whom at least one PBMC sample before ART initiation and at least two post-ART samples were available. Every participant with HIV received treatment in the United States of America. Before DNA extraction, cryopreserved samples containing roughly 0.9-10 million PBMC were thawed and washed. At the time of the earliest PBMC sample, participants with HIV were aged between 23 and 54 years. PBMC samples from each participant spanned 1-4 timepoints before ART initiation and 2-8 timepoints after ART initiation, with a median of 7 samples. For every participant, serial HIV viral load, CD4+ T-cell count, ART history and demographic data were obtained. A Qiagen kit on a QIAcube was used to extract genomic DNA from unsorted PBMC, with samples processed in batches of 12. The immunoSEQ hsTCRB v3.0 assay was used at survey level resolution for TRB variable region sequencing. A depth of about 40,000-55,000 T-cell genomes per sample was targeted for TRB sequencing. Pooled TRB libraries were sequenced on an Illumina MiSeq with a v3 150-cycle kit. From the authors' description of their analysis: Repertoire analysis was performed in R inside a reproducible Nextflow workflow that covered QC, data transformation and analysis. Custom analyses were implemented in LymphoSeq2, an R package for AIRR-Seq data exploration. After excluding a few samples that yielded fewer than 5000 total TRB sequences, fewer than 200 HIV repertoires remained for analysis. Of the 188 retained HIV repertoires, 59 were collected before and 120 to 140 after ART initiation. Repertoires were downsampled to 5000 TRB nucleotide sequences, with summary statistics averaged over 100 downsampling iterations. Only TRB sequences with CDR3 regions of at least seven amino acids were retained for analysis. Diversity was measured with a Shannon entropy-derived clonality score and the Gini coefficient. In the repertoire networks, any two of the top 5000 CDR3 amino acid sequences were linked whenever the two sequences differed by an edit distance of one. GLIPH2 predicted antigen specificity groups and MHC restriction for TRB CDR3 amino acid sequences. CDR3 amino acid sequences were matched against VDJdb and McPAS-TCR to flag known CMV, EBV, HIV or tissue antigen associations. Pre-ART, post-ART and control groups were compared with Wilcoxon signed-rank tests and Holm-Bonferroni correction. TCRdb's version of the immuneACCESS table is confined to in-frame rearrangements and falls short of the full clone set. An unresolved V gene accounts for under half of the shortfall where checked; the remainder is of unknown origin. V, J and clone size derive from that table, while D and trimming were established from the DNA sequence. The sample yields under 50,000 clones; 85% to 95% were counted once. Of the sample, 2% to 2.5% falls within the top ten clones.

What the work shows at the level of the full study, not this receptor alone: Unsorted PBMC were profiled instead of sorted CD4+ and CD8+ T cells because pre-ART samples had limited cell numbers. Starting ART was linked to a significant rise in TRB diversity, yet even after long-term ART the diversity remained significantly lower than in transplant donor controls. Because PBMC availability was limited, only the TCR beta chain was sequenced, with no alpha chain pairing. CDR3 length ranges in HIV repertoires were narrower than in controls, and network structure suggested an antigen-experienced repertoire with only a slight naive shift after ART. No data were available on ART adherence, viral resistance or therapy changes, limiting inferences about post-ART repertoire changes. Expanded TRB clones identified before ART initiation dominated the repertoire across all time points, though the dominance fluctuated and decreased in many PLHIV after ART. The samples span the years 2004 to 2017, and the ART regimens used at that time may not be as effective as current regimens.

V and J lose 5 bases and 1 base, and a span of 8 bases separates them. CDR1 MNHNS and CDR2 SASEGT were looked up in the germline V gene. Reading from cysteine to phenylalanine, the CDR3 counts 13 amino acids. The entry retains the CDR3 DNA only, 39 bases that are in frame from base 1. The source was unsorted PBMCs, collected around 9.2 years after starting antiretroviral therapy. The sequence was obtained from a man between 25 and 39 years old with HIV. The chain uses TRBV6-1 and TRBJ2-5, with the D gene not confidently named. The sequence in DNA is TGTGCCAGCAGTAAGACTCCCCAAGAGACCCAGTACTTC. Its protein is CASSKTPQETQYF.